Below, one TCR beta chain is given with its context. Its antigen is currently unknown. The record originates from a study of identical twins. Notes on the study in general: Conclusions rested on cross-sectional statistics rather than following the same donors. For cord blood, abundant beta clonotypes had fewer insertions, unlike memory repertoires, which showed none.

In germline, CDR1 is MDHEN, CDR2 SYDVKM. With 5 bases clipped from V and 2 bases from J, the junction kept 5 bases outside the gene matches. This CDR3 has 16 residues. TCRdb independently ran MiXCR on the 5' RACE reads; one entry per CDR3 protein. The sample has approximately 470,000 distinct CDR3 sequences, over 12% seen once. These data were likewise used in another study, on yellow fever vaccine responses in identical twins.

The clonotype was recovered from a woman in her late teens or twenties in good health. This chain joins TRBV28 and TRBJ1-5; 11 bases map to TRBD1. Sequenced sample: CD4+ T cells sorted from blood. CDR3 in DNA: TGTGCCAGCAGTGCCGGGACAGGGGGTGGCAATCAGCCCCAGCATTTT. This gives the protein CASSAGTGGGNQPQHF.